Listed here are 9 T cell receptor beta chains from one sample, sequenced in a study of CD8+ T cells in alopecia areata. The treatment: oral pan-JAK inhibitor, 5-10 mg twice daily. Extraction and reverse transcription of RNA yielded cDNA as the sequencing template. The assay was immunoSEQ multiplex PCR, and TCRdb's table has in-frame clones only and misses some. Among approximately 200,000 clones listed, 50% to 60% were seen once. Sequences were derived from CD4+ T cells sorted from blood, sampled at week 4, from a patient treated with tofacitinib. Receptor source: a human donor with alopecia areata.

This clone was observed a few times. Here the CDR3 omits its conserved ending phenylalanine or tryptophan, so a read error is the likely source. The limits of the CDR3 on the DNA are not certain, so only TCRdb's listed CDR3 is given. The chain recombines TRBV12-5 with TRBJ1-1. Germline CDR1 is LGHNT and CDR2 is FRNRAP. With termini counted, the CDR3 has 15 amino acids. CDR3 region: CASGFQSAGAFSRRL.

V is TRBV5-4 and J is TRBJ2-5; the D call may be TRBD1 or TRBD2 (5 bases each). The CDR3 runs to 13 residues. Per the germline V gene, CDR1 is SGHNT and CDR2 is YYREEE (reference sequence). V lost 0 bases and J lost 5, with 8 bases in between. CDR3 sequence (DNA): TGTGCCAGCAGCTTGGGGGGGTTGGAGACCCAGTACTTC. Encoded protein: CASSLGGLETQYF.

This clone was picked up a small number of times. The chain employs TRBV30 and TRBJ2-2; either TRBD1 or TRBD2 may fit D (5 bases each). The CDR3 totals 13 residues. The germline V and J ends were trimmed by 0 bases and 3 bases, with 5 bases remaining between them. Germline V CDR1 and CDR2: GTSNPN, SVGIG (reference sequence). The CDR3 loop reads CAWSVGDTGELFF. CDR3 DNA sequence: TGTGCCTGGAGTGTGGGGGACACCGGGGAGCTGTTTTTT.

The CDR3 loop reads CASSQAAGAYGELFF. DNA of the CDR3: TGTGCCAGCAGCCAAGCGGCGGGAGCTTACGGGGAGCTGTTTTTT. This chain links TRBV4-2 with TRBJ2-2; 7 positions agree with TRBD2. Germline CDR1 and CDR2: LGHNA and YNFKEQ. The CDR3 is 15 residues long. V dropped 1 base and J dropped 7; count of bases not matched to a gene: 6.

This clone was detected only a few times. The rearrangement links TRBV6-1 to TRBJ1-2; tentatively, D is TRBD1 (6 bases). Germline V lookup: CDR1 MNHNS, CDR2 SASEGT. The CDR3 is made up of 14 amino acids. The V gene lost 4 bases and the J gene lost 3 bases, with 12 bases spanning the gap. The chain's CDR3 is CASSAGVYDYGYTF. CDR3 sequence (DNA): TGTGCCAGCAGTGCAGGGGTGTACGACTATGGCTACACCTTC.

The chain carries TRBV7-2 and TRBJ2-3; D may match TRBD1 or TRBD2 (5 bases each). This CDR3 is 15 amino acids long. From germline, CDR1 is SGHTA and CDR2 FQGNSA. With 1 base removed from V and 1 base from J, the gap between germline ends came to 9 bases. In DNA, the CDR3 is TGTGCCAGCAGCTTAGTGGTGGGGGGCACAGATACGCAGTATTTT. Its protein is CASSLVVGGTDTQYF.

This clone was recorded at least ten times. The rearrangement uses TRBV6-6 and TRBJ2-1; the match to TRBD2 covers 8 bases. The V gene end was trimmed by 0 bases and the J gene end by 9 bases; junction bases not matched to a gene: 10. Germline lookup yields CDR1 MNHNY and CDR2 SVGAGI (reference sequence). The CDR3 spans 16 residues. CDR3 region: CASSYSTGTAGVEQFF. The CDR3 region has the DNA TGTGCCAGCAGTTACTCGACGGGCACAGCGGGGGTTGAGCAGTTCTTC.

The chain is built from TRBV6-5 and TRBJ2-7; D is unresolved. The V gene lost 2 bases and the J gene lost 3 bases, with 8 bases spanning the gap. In germline, CDR1 is MNHEY, CDR2 SVGAGI. The CDR3 has 13 residues. Here the CDR3 reads CASSYGQNYEQYF. CDR3 nucleotide sequence: TGTGCCAGCAGTTACGGGCAAAACTACGAGCAGTACTTC.

The chain carries TRBV29-1 and TRBJ1-2; D gene ambiguous. The CDR3 contains 14 residues. Per germline, CDR1 SQVTM and CDR2 ANQGSEA. The V end was cut by 2 bases, the J end by 0 bases, with 10 bases between. CDR3 residues: CSVEQAPSNYGYTF. The CDR3 coding sequence is TGCAGCGTTGAACAGGCTCCTTCTAACTATGGCTACACCTTC.